This T cell receptor (beta chain) was retrieved from a study of blood T cell repertoires in COVID-19. The overall study: Researchers got acute and convalescent COVID-19 samples from the United States, Italy and Spain.

Germline trimming cut 1 base from V and 8 bases from J; bases unmatched to any gene: 29. CDR3 size: 22 residues. CDR1 LGHNA and CDR2 YNFKEQ come from the germline V gene. Some clones are missing from TCRdb's copy, which holds only in-frame ones; the method was immunoSEQ multiplex PCR. In the table there are approximately 530,000 clones, 85% to 90% of which are singletons. The receptor's source is a woman aged 50 to 60 with COVID-19, enrolled during active disease. The rearrangement links TRBV4-2 to TRBJ2-3; 8 bases align to TRBD2. Sequenced input: peripheral blood. CDR3 in DNA: TGTGCCAGCAGCCAAGCAAGTGCGGGGGGCACCATCAGACTGGAGCGCAGGCGTACGCAGTATTTT. Translated, it gives CASSQASAGGTIRLERRRTQYF.